The 27 T cell receptor beta chains below were found in one sample sequenced in a study of siplizumab effects on memory and regulatory T cells. Produced via immunoSEQ multiplex PCR; TCRdb's table is partial and in-frame only. The sample lists around 100,000 clones, around 93% seen once, with 1% to 1.5% in the top ten. The sequencing input was non-Treg CD4+ T cells sorted from blood. The receptors here all came from a human donor in good health.

This chain uses TRBV28 with TRBJ2-5, with 7 positions matching TRBD1. Germline CDR1 MDHEN, CDR2 SYDVKM. CDR3 length equals 14 residues. V was clipped by 6 bases and J by 4 bases; unmatched bases: 8. CDR3 in DNA: TGTGCCAGCAGCCTCCTTACAGGGGCAGAGACCCAGTACTTC. It codes for CASSLLTGAETQYF.

The chain uses TRBV11-1 and TRBJ2-7; D not certain. V was trimmed by 3 bases and J by 0 bases, leaving 6 bases between them. In germline, CDR1 is SGHAT, CDR2 FQDESV (reference sequence). The CDR3 contains 13 residues. CDR3 nucleotides: TGTGCCAGCAGCTTGCGGATCTCCTACGAGCAGTACTTC. Its translation: CASSLRISYEQYF.

In this sample, this clone turned up a few times. The rearrangement links TRBV19 to TRBJ2-2; perhaps TRBD1 as D (5 bases). The germline gives CDR1 LNHDA, CDR2 SQIVND (reference sequence). This CDR3 comprises 15 residues. Trimming pared 4 bases from V and 5 bases from J, leaving 14 bases between. CDR3: CASSTQGFGTGELFF. The CDR3 DNA follows: TGTGCCAGTAGTACGCAGGGTTTCGGGACCGGGGAGCTGTTTTTT.

The chain couples TRBV5-1 to TRBJ2-3; 7 bases align to TRBD2. The J segment lost 1 base and the V segment lost 0 bases, leaving 5 bases of the junction unmatched. CDR3 length: 16 amino acids. Germline values: CDR1 SGHRS, CDR2 YFSETQ. As DNA, the CDR3 is TGCGCCAGCAGCTTGGATGGGCTAGCGGGCACAGATACGCAGTATTTT. As protein: CASSLDGLAGTDTQYF.

This clone was recorded only once. The genes are TRBV4-1 and TRBJ2-3, with 10 bases matching TRBD1. Germline-derived CDR1 and CDR2 are MGHRA and YSYEKL. The CDR3 extends over 17 amino acids. J was trimmed by 5 bases and V by 4 bases; bases with no gene match: 12. CDR3 sequence: CASSRQGVTGGLDTQYF. In DNA, the CDR3 is TGCGCCAGCAGCCGTCAGGGGGTGACAGGGGGCTTAGATACGCAGTATTTT.

This chain connects TRBV29-1 to TRBJ1-1; 7 bases match TRBD1. The germline CDR1 and CDR2 sequences are SQVTM and ANQGSEA. This CDR3 spans 11 amino acids. V lost 3 bases and J lost 6; bases outside the gene matches: 1. CDR3 loop: CSVETGSEAFF. The CDR3 DNA is TGCAGCGTTGAGACAGGGTCTGAAGCTTTCTTT. The complete variable domain, with remaining parts taken from reference TRBV29-1 and TRBJ1-1, reads SAVISQKPSRDICQRGTSLTIQCQVDSQVTMMFWYRQQPGQSLTLIATANQGSEATYESGFVIDKFPISRPNLTFSTLTVSNMSPEDSSIYLCSVETGSEAFFGQGTRLTVV.

The chain employs TRBV18 and TRBJ2-3; no reliable D call. Germline assignment: CDR1 KGHSH and CDR2 LQKENI. V was clipped by 3 bases and J by 3 bases, with 7 bases between them. The CDR3 extends over 13 amino acids. The DNA of the CDR3 is TGTGCCAGCTCACCTGACATTACAGATACGCAGTATTTT. The encoded protein is CASSPDITDTQYF.

The CDR3 is CASSQGQGGLAFF. CDR3 nucleotide sequence: TGCGCCAGCAGCCAGGGACAGGGCGGGTTAGCTTTCTTT. The rearrangement uses TRBV5-1 and TRBJ1-1, with 9 bases that match TRBD1. Germline V lookup: CDR1 SGHRS, CDR2 YFSETQ. V lost 4 bases and J lost 10; bases outside the gene matches: 8. This CDR3 has 13 residues.

This sequence joins TRBV11-2 and TRBJ2-7; 9 bases align to TRBD2. Germline CDR1 SGHAT, CDR2 FQNNGV. The CDR3 runs 15 residues. The trim removed 1 base at V and 7 bases at J, leaving 8 bases unmatched. CDR3 sequence: CASSLASGDMGEQYF. The CDR3 bases are TGTGCCAGCAGCTTAGCTAGCGGGGACATGGGTGAGCAGTACTTC. Together with reference TRBV11-2 and TRBJ2-7, the CDR3 gives the full variable domain: EAGVAQSPRYKIIEKRQSVAFWCNPISGHATLYWYQQILGQGPKLLIQFQNNGVVDDSQLPKDRFSAERLKGVDSTLKIQPAKLEDSAVYLCASSLASGDMGEQYFGPGTRLTVT.

The genes are TRBV11-3 and TRBJ2-2; TRBD1 matches 9 bases. J was trimmed by 4 bases and V by 6 bases; bases with no gene match: 3. Per the germline V gene, CDR1 is SGHNT and CDR2 is YENEEA. CDR3 length: 14 amino acids. The CDR3 is CASRMTGGTGELFF. The CDR3 DNA reads TGTGCCAGCAGGATGACAGGGGGCACCGGGGAGCTGTTTTTT.

V and J are TRBV2 and TRBJ1-3, with 7 bases fitting TRBD1. This CDR3 comprises 18 residues. V dropped 1 base and J dropped 0; count of bases not matched to a gene: 9. Germline CDR1 and CDR2: SNHLY and FYNNEI. The CDR3 nucleotides are TGTGCCAGCAGTGAAGTGTTTGGGACAGTACCCTCTGGAAACACCATATATTTT. This gives the protein CASSEVFGTVPSGNTIYF. The variable domain in full, with the rest retrieved from reference TRBV2 and TRBJ1-3, is EPEVTQTPSHQVTQMGQEVILRCVPISNHLYFYWYRQILGQKVEFLVSFYNNEISEKSEIFDDQFSVERPDGSNFTLKIRSTKLEDSAMYFCASSEVFGTVPSGNTIYFGEGSWLTVV.

The gene calls are TRBV9 and TRBJ2-1, with 8 bases aligning to TRBD2. Germline V gene lookup returns CDR1 SGDLS and CDR2 YYNGEE. The junction had 9 bases not matched to a gene; V was cut back by 2 bases and J by 8 bases. The length of the CDR3 is 15 residues. CDR3: CASSVVAGTLDEQFF. CDR3 nucleotide sequence: TGTGCCAGCAGCGTCGTAGCGGGGACTTTGGATGAGCAGTTCTTC.

The gene calls are TRBV5-4 and TRBJ2-5, with TRBD2 matching over 13 bases. V was clipped by 4 bases and J by 2 bases; unmatched bases: 2. Germline V gene lookup returns CDR1 SGHNT and CDR2 YYREEE (reference sequence). The CDR3 is made up of 15 amino acids. CDR3: CASSQLAGGQETQYF. The DNA for the CDR3 is TGTGCCAGCAGCCAACTAGCGGGAGGGCAAGAGACCCAGTACTTC. The full variable domain, rest sourced from reference TRBV5-4 and TRBJ2-5, is ETGVTQSPTHLIKTRGQQVTLRCSSQSGHNTVSWYQQALGQGPQFIFQYYREEENGRGNFPPRFSGLQFPNYSSELNVNALELDDSALYLCASSQLAGGQETQYFGPGTRLLVL.

The chain joins TRBV5-4 to TRBJ2-6, with D perhaps matching TRBD2 (6 bases). The CDR3 spans 15 residues. Trimming pared 2 bases from V and 3 bases from J, leaving 9 bases between. Germline values: CDR1 SGHNT, CDR2 YYREEE (reference sequence). The CDR3, as DNA: TGTGCCAGCAGCTTAGGAGGGGATGGGGCCAACGTCCTGACTTTC. This codes for CASSLGGDGANVLTF.

The J gene is TRBJ2-3, the V gene TRBV11-1, with 11 bases identical to TRBD2. Trimming cost V 3 bases and J 2 bases; bases outside gene matches: 7. Per germline, CDR1 SGHAT and CDR2 FQDESV (reference sequence). This CDR3 spans 17 amino acids. This CDR3 reads CASSLRTSGRHTDTQYF. The CDR3, as DNA: TGTGCCAGCAGCTTGAGGACTAGCGGGCGTCACACAGATACGCAGTATTTT.

Only one count was recorded for this clone. V is TRBV7-9 and J is TRBJ2-5; 9 bases are a match to TRBD1. This CDR3 is built from 17 residues. Germline assignment: CDR1 SEHNR and CDR2 FQNEAQ (reference sequence). Trimming took 3 bases from V and 1 from J; bases not matched to a gene: 9. CDR3 nucleotides: TGTGCCAGCAGCTTTGATATCGGACAGGGGCTCCAAGAGACCCAGTACTTC. It codes for CASSFDIGQGLQETQYF.

V is TRBV29-1 and J is TRBJ2-7, with 9 bases aligning to TRBD1. This CDR3 comprises 14 residues. Germline V gene lookup returns CDR1 SQVTM and CDR2 ANQGSEA. Unmatched junction bases numbered 6, after V lost 5 bases and J lost 1 base. CDR3 nucleotide sequence: TGCAGCGTTTTAACCGGGACAGGGTCCTACGAGCAGTACTTC. Encoded protein: CSVLTGTGSYEQYF.

The table lists this clone with a count of one. The chain combines TRBV6-1 with TRBJ2-2, with a possible D match to TRBD2 (6 bases). The CDR3 extends over 14 amino acids. Trimming removed 2 bases from V and 4 bases from J, with 8 bases in between. The germline V gene encodes CDR1 MNHNS and CDR2 SASEGT. The DNA of the CDR3 is TGTGCCAGCAGTGAATACGGGAGCACCGGGGAGCTGTTTTTT. Translated: CASSEYGSTGELFF.

V usage is TRBV14 and J usage is TRBJ2-5, with 7 bases identical to TRBD1. V shed 4 bases and J 4 bases; nucleotides not matched to a gene: 12. Germline lookup yields CDR1 SGHDN and CDR2 FVKESK. The CDR3 sequence is 16 residues long. This CDR3 is CASSLQRDRWRETQYF. The CDR3 bases are TGTGCCAGCAGCCTCCAAAGGGACAGATGGAGAGAGACCCAGTACTTC. Using reference TRBV14 and TRBJ2-5 for the parts outside the CDR3, the full variable domain is EAGVTQFPSHSVIEKGQTVTLRCDPISGHDNLYWYRRVMGKEIKFLLHFVKESKQDESGMPNNRFLAERTGGTYSTLKVQPAELEDSGVYFCASSLQRDRWRETQYFGPGTRLLVL.

The genes are TRBV27 and TRBJ2-7, with D perhaps TRBD2 (6 bases). V dropped 6 bases and J dropped 7 bases, with 19 bases sitting between them. The CDR3 extends over 14 amino acids. Germline V gene sequence: CDR1 MNHEY, CDR2 SMNVEV (reference sequence). DNA of the CDR3: TGTGCCAGCAGCCTCGGGACTTCTAGGGGAGAGCAGTACTTC. The encoded protein is CASSLGTSRGEQYF.

This chain links TRBV18 with TRBJ1-2; 10 nucleotides match TRBD1. CDR3 length: 15 residues. The V and J ends lost 2 bases and 4 bases, in that order; junction bases with no gene match: 4. Germline V gene data show CDR1 as KGHSH and CDR2 as LQKENI. In DNA, the CDR3 is TGTGCCAGCTCACCAGACAGGGGGCTCGGCTATGGCTACACCTTC. Translated, it gives CASSPDRGLGYGYTF.

The chain carries TRBV7-9 and TRBJ1-5; D is uncertain. The ends were cut back, 6 bases at V and 6 bases at J, with 9 bases in the middle. Germline values: CDR1 SEHNR, CDR2 FQNEAQ (reference sequence). This CDR3 is 12 amino acids long. In DNA form, the CDR3 reads TGTGCCAGCAGGTCTGATGGTCAGCCCCAGCATTTT. Protein: CASRSDGQPQHF.

This sequence joins TRBV6-5 and TRBJ2-1; maybe TRBD2 (5 bases). V shed 6 bases and J shed 5 bases, with 11 bases lying between them. This CDR3 contains 13 residues. Germline V gene data show CDR1 as MNHEY and CDR2 as SVGAGI. CDR3 loop: CASRRTRNNEQFF. For the CDR3, the DNA is TGTGCCAGCAGAAGAACTAGAAACAATGAGCAGTTCTTC.

This clone was recorded once. The CDR3 loop is CASRGTSGSYEQYF. The CDR3 nucleotides are TGCGCCAGCAGGGGAACTAGCGGGAGCTACGAGCAGTACTTC. The V gene is TRBV10-2, the J gene TRBJ2-7, with TRBD2 matching over 11 bases. The junction had 4 bases not matched to a gene; V was cut back by 6 bases and J by 3 bases. This CDR3 has 14 residues. Germline lookup yields CDR1 WSHSY and CDR2 SAAADI.

This clone was seen only once. Distinct nucleotide sequences in the sample also encode this CDR3. The gene calls are TRBV5-4 and TRBJ2-5, with 12 bases identical to TRBD2. The germline gives CDR1 SGHNT, CDR2 YYREEE (reference sequence). The CDR3 consists of 15 residues. After removal of 1 base from V and 3 bases from J, the junction contained 1 base not matched to a gene. In DNA, the CDR3 is TGTGCCAGCAGCTTGCGACTAGCGGGAGAAGAGACCCAGTACTTC. Residues: CASSLRLAGEETQYF.

This rearrangement joins TRBV9 to TRBJ1-6; TRBD1 aligns across 7 bases. CDR1 and CDR2 (germline): SGDLS, YYNGEE. V lost 4 bases, J lost 9 bases, and 7 bases stayed unmatched. The CDR3 runs to 14 residues. The CDR3 loop reads CASSSLPGGSPLHF. The CDR3 nucleotides read TGTGCCAGCAGCTCCCTTCCAGGGGGTTCACCCCTCCACTTT.

This clone came up once. J is TRBJ2-6 and V is TRBV14, with a possible D match to TRBD2 (5 bases). V was pared by 1 base and J by 2 bases, with 6 bases between. This CDR3 is 15 amino acids long. Looked up from germline, CDR1 is SGHDN and CDR2 is FVKESK. The CDR3 sequence: CASSQAGTGANVLTF. The CDR3 DNA is TGTGCCAGCAGCCAAGCGGGGACTGGGGCCAACGTCCTGACTTTC.